The entry below describes one T cell receptor beta chain. These data come from a study of blood T cells in healthy people across ages. For the second PCR, which ran for about 6 to 11 cycles, a sample-barcoded 5' primer and a J-beta primer mix were used. Carrying 12 random nucleotides, a template-switch adaptor labeled each individual cDNA molecule. Per-sample output comprised a minimum of 2.5 million paired-end reads containing CDR3. TCRdb used MiXCR to reprocess the 5' RACE reads, holding one entry per CDR3 protein. Of about 670,000 distinct CDR3 sequences in the sample, roughly half were seen once. Unmatched junction bases numbered 6, after V lost 7 bases and J lost 5 bases. The CDR3 covers 15 residues. Germline V lookup: CDR1 SGHTA, CDR2 FQGNSA. Peripheral blood was drawn, approximately 9.7 milliliters per donor.

This chain joins TRBV7-2 and TRBJ2-1; 12 bases align to TRBD2. The receptor was isolated from a woman aged 80 or over in good health. The specimen sequenced was blood. DNA for the CDR3: TGTGCCAGCAAACCGACTAGCGGGAGCCACAATGAGCAGTTCTTC. Translated: CASKPTSGSHNEQFF.